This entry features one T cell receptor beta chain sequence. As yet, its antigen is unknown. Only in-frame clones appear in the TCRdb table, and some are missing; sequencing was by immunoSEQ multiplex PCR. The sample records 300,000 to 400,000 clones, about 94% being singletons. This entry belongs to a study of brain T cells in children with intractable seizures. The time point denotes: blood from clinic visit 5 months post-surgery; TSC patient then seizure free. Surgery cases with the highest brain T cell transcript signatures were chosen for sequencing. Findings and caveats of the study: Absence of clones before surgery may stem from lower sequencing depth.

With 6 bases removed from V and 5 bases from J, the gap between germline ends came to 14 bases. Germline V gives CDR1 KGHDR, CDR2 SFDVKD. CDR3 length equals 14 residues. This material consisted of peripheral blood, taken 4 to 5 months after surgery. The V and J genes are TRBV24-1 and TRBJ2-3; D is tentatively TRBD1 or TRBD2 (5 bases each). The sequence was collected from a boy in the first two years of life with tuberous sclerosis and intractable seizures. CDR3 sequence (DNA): TGTGCCACCAGTACCCTCGGGGCCAAAGATACGCAGTATTTT. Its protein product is CATSTLGAKDTQYF.